This TCR beta chain was identified during a study of control samples from healthy donors and cancer patients. The V and J ends lost 2 bases and 0 bases respectively, with 15 bases between them. The CDR3 has 17 amino acids. Profiled with immunoSEQ multiplex PCR; TCRdb holds only in-frame clones, not every one. The sample holds about 170,000 clones; around nine tenths are singletons and the top ten take around 5.1%. Sequenced sample: blood. The origin of this receptor is a woman between 25 and 40 years old in good health. The rearrangement uses TRBV5-3 and TRBJ2-1, with D hard to call. TRBV5-3 is given ORF status, its function remaining uncertain. The CDR3 region has the DNA TGTGCCAGAAGCTTATTACTGGTCCCGAGCTCCTACAATGAGCAGTTCTTC. This encodes CARSLLLVPSSYNEQFF.